A single T cell receptor (beta chain) is shown here with its context. The sample is drawn from a study of blood T cell repertoires in COVID-19. Across the whole study: COVID-19 samples collected from the United States, Italy and Spain covered acute and convalescent phases. T cells, B-cell-depleted T cells, or PBMCs provided the cDNA or gDNA that served as material.

Authors' methods: Scientists estimated how many nucleated cells there were by amplifying reference gene primers. The repertoire was sequenced with immunoSEQ multiplex PCR; TCRdb's copy has only in-frame clones and lacks some. That table gives V, J and clone size, and the DNA gave D and trimming. Seen here are about 160,000 clones, around three quarters observed once, and the top ten hold around 8.1%. The receptor's source is a man in his 60s with acute or convalescent COVID-19. The sample taken for sequencing was peripheral blood.

This CDR3 reads CASRKEGLFYEQYF. In DNA form, the CDR3 reads TGTGCCAGCAGAAAGGAGGGCCTGTTTTACGAGCAGTACTTC. The chain couples TRBV21-1 to TRBJ2-7; TRBD2 reflects the table's D call only, with no check against the DNA. TRBV21-1 is flagged as a pseudogene. The length of the CDR3 is 14 residues.